This entry describes one TCR beta chain. Its target is not known. The sample holds other DNA sequences that translate to the same CDR3. Germline-derived CDR1 and CDR2 are SGHTA and FQGNSA. This CDR3 comprises 12 residues. Trimming stripped 1 base from V and 5 bases from J, with 5 bases between. The sample belongs to a study of cytomegalovirus exposure and HLA in healthy donors. It was with 60 Vbeta and 13 Jbeta primers that the PCR ran. Using immunoSEQ multiplex PCR, the repertoire was profiled, and TCRdb retains in-frame clones only, with some absent. The table shows 95,000 to 120,000 clones, with 74% occurring only once. Notes on the study in general: Later analysis associated a missense DCLRE1C variant with TCR beta V- and J-gene trimming. Clonal expansion was found to be greater in HLA-associated TCR beta chains than in equally common others in a later analysis.

The sequencing input was PBMCs. V is TRBV7-2 and J is TRBJ2-5, with TRBD2 as a possible D gene (5 bases). The source of this sequence is a woman aged 40-49 years in good health and CMV-seropositive. CDR3 coding DNA: TGTGCCAGCAGCTTAGGGAGGGAGACCCAGTACTTC. This encodes CASSLGRETQYF.